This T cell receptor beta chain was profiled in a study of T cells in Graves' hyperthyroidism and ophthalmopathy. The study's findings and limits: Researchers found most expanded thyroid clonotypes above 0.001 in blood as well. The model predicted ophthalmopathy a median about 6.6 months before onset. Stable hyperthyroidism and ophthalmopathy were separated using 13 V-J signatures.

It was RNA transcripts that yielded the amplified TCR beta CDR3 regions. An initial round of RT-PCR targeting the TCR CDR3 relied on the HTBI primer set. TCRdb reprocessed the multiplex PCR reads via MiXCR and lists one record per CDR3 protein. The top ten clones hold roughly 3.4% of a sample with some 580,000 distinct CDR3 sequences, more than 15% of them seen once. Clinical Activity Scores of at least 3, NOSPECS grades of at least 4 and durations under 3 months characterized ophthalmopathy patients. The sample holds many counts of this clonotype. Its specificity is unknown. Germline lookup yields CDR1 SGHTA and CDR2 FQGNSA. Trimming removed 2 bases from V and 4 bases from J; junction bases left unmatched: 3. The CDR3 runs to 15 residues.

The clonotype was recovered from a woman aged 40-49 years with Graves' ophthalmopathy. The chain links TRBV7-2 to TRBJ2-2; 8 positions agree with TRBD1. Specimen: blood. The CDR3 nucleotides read TGTGCCAGCAGCTTATCGCAGGGGGCCACCGGGGAGCTGTTTTTT. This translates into CASSLSQGATGELFF.